The 27 T cell receptor beta chains in this list originate from one sample, sequenced in a study of T cell responses to AZD1222 COVID-19 vaccine. Using immunoSEQ multiplex PCR, the repertoire was profiled, and TCRdb retains in-frame clones only, with some absent. The sample lists 73,000 or so clones, approximately 89% occurring once. The source material was peripheral blood, sampled on day 0 of AZD1222 vaccination. These receptors came from an adult in good health.

This sequence joins TRBV5-4 and TRBJ2-1, with D perhaps TRBD2 (6 bases). This CDR3 has 17 residues. Trimming removed 5 bases at V and 5 bases at J, with 23 bases between. Germline CDR1 reads SGHNT; CDR2 reads YYREEE (reference sequence). CDR3 sequence reads: CASSFLGLKKEDNEQFF. The CDR3 DNA is TGTGCCAGCAGTTTCCTGGGACTGAAAAAGGAAGACAATGAGCAGTTCTTC.

The genes are TRBV9 and TRBJ2-7, with a tentative D call TRBD2 (6 bases). CDR1 is SGDLS, CDR2 YYNGEE, per germline. The CDR3 is 15 residues long. V dropped 0 bases and J dropped 1 base, with 11 bases sitting between them. The CDR3 loop is CASSVAVEGSYEQYF. The DNA of the CDR3 is TGTGCCAGCAGCGTAGCTGTGGAGGGATCCTACGAGCAGTACTTC.

The chain recombines TRBV6-6 with TRBJ2-1, with D maybe TRBD1 (6 bases). V lost 6 bases, J lost 4 bases, and 7 bases lay in between. Per germline, CDR1 MNHNY and CDR2 SVGAGI (reference sequence). The CDR3 spans 12 residues. CDR3 region: CASSGQYNEQFF. CDR3 sequence (DNA): TGTGCCAGCAGCGGACAGTACAATGAGCAGTTCTTC.

V is TRBV4-2 and J is TRBJ2-3, with TRBD2 matching over 9 bases. This CDR3 has 17 residues. The germline V gene encodes CDR1 LGHNA and CDR2 YNFKEQ. V shed 1 base and J 5 bases; nucleotides not matched to a gene: 10. The CDR3 loop reads CASSQGRGGRAGDTQYF. Here the CDR3 DNA reads TGTGCCAGCAGCCAAGGGAGAGGCGGGAGGGCAGGAGATACGCAGTATTTT.

The chain joins TRBV6-5 to TRBJ1-5, with D maybe TRBD1 (5 bases). Trimming removed 5 bases from V and 2 bases from J, with 10 bases in between. The CDR3 totals 14 residues. Germline V gene lookup returns CDR1 MNHEY and CDR2 SVGAGI. The chain's CDR3 is CASSPTGGNQPQHF. CDR3 bases: TGTGCCAGCAGTCCTACAGGAGGCAATCAGCCCCAGCATTTT.

This chain connects TRBV6-5 to TRBJ1-5, with 7 bases lining up with TRBD1. The CDR3 is made up of 14 amino acids. Germline CDR1 and CDR2: MNHEY and SVGAGI. Trimming took 6 bases from V and 4 from J; bases not matched to a gene: 6. The CDR3 is CASRYGQVNQPQHF. The CDR3 nucleotides read TGTGCCAGCAGATACGGACAGGTTAATCAGCCCCAGCATTTT.

The V gene is TRBV27, the J gene TRBJ2-3, with 7 bases fitting TRBD2. The CDR3 covers 18 residues. CDR1 and CDR2 (germline): MNHEY, SMNVEV (reference sequence). The V and J ends lost 7 bases and 2 bases, in that order; junction bases with no gene match: 18. The CDR3 is CASNNHRDYRPDTDTQYF. DNA for the CDR3: TGTGCCAGCAACAATCACCGGGACTACAGACCGGACACAGATACGCAGTATTTT.

Only a few counts were recorded for this clone. Distinct nucleotide sequences in the sample also encode this CDR3. This chain uses TRBV3-1 (or the pseudogene TRBV3-2) with TRBJ1-6; tentative D call: TRBD1 (6 bases). Germline V gene sequence: CDR1 LGHDT, CDR2 YNNKEL (reference sequence). This CDR3 contains 13 residues. Trimming took off 3 bases at V and 10 bases at J, with 10 bases between the two ends. The CDR3 coding sequence is TGTGCCAGCAGCCAGACAGGTGGGTCACCCCTCCACTTT. Its translation: CASSQTGGSPLHF.

The chain uses TRBV11-2 and TRBJ2-7, with a tentative D call TRBD1 (5 bases). With 5 bases removed from V and 4 bases from J, the gap between germline ends came to 12 bases. Germline V lookup: CDR1 SGHAT, CDR2 FQNNGV. This CDR3 is built from 13 residues. The CDR3 sequence is CASSPTRAYEQYF. CDR3 DNA sequence: TGTGCCAGCAGCCCAACCAGGGCTTACGAGCAGTACTTC.

The genes are TRBV19 and TRBJ2-2; D ambiguous. V was trimmed by 5 bases and J by 4 bases, leaving 8 bases between them. Germline CDR1 and CDR2: LNHDA and SQIVND (reference sequence). The CDR3 covers 13 residues. CDR3 sequence (DNA): TGTGCCAGTAGTGACCGGTTCACCGGGGAGCTGTTTTTT. It codes for CASSDRFTGELFF.

CDR3 protein: CASSSSGRAGTDTQYF. Here the CDR3 DNA reads TGTGCCAGCAGTTCTAGCGGGAGGGCGGGCACAGATACGCAGTATTTT. The chain joins TRBV28 to TRBJ2-3; 12 bases fit TRBD2. Per the germline V gene, CDR1 is MDHEN and CDR2 is SYDVKM. J lost 1 base, V lost 4 bases, and 3 bases had no gene match. This CDR3 contains 16 residues. The variable domain in full, with the rest retrieved from reference TRBV28 and TRBJ2-3, is DVKVTQSSRYLVKRTGEKVFLECVQDMDHENMFWYRQDPGLGLRLIYFSYDVKMKEKGDIPEGYSVSREKKERFSLILESASTNQTSMYLCASSSSGRAGTDTQYFGPGTRLTVL.

J is TRBJ2-5 and V is TRBV6-8; 10 bases are a match to TRBD1. This CDR3 has 19 residues. J gave up 3 bases and V 2 bases, and 15 bases lay outside the gene matches. Germline lookup yields CDR1 MNHGY and CDR2 SAAAGT. The CDR3 here is CASSYPPVREDRGEETQYF. The CDR3 nucleotides are TGTGCCAGCAGTTACCCTCCCGTCAGGGAGGACAGGGGGGAAGAGACCCAGTACTTC.

The V and J genes are TRBV4-1 and TRBJ2-2; D gene unclear. This CDR3 spans 17 amino acids. Trimming removed 4 bases from V and 2 bases from J, with 17 bases in between. Germline V lookup: CDR1 MGHRA, CDR2 YSYEKL. In DNA, the CDR3 is TGCGCCAGCAGCCTTTTCTATACACAGATAAACACCGGGGAGCTGTTTTTT. Encoded protein: CASSLFYTQINTGELFF.

The chain carries TRBV10-1 and TRBJ2-3; 7 bases line up with TRBD1. Germline V CDR1 and CDR2: WNHNN, SYGVQD (reference sequence). J lost 2 bases, V lost 2 bases, and 7 bases had no gene match. The CDR3 sequence is 16 residues long. In DNA form, the CDR3 reads TGCGCCAGCAGTGAGGTGAAGGGGGCAACCACAGATACGCAGTATTTT. This codes for CASSEVKGATTDTQYF.

The chain carries TRBV6-6 and TRBJ1-2; 7 bases map to TRBD1. CDR3 length: 15 amino acids. Germline V CDR1 and CDR2: MNHNY, SVGAGI (reference sequence). The V and J ends lost 7 bases and 3 bases, in that order; junction bases with no gene match: 11. As DNA, the CDR3 is TGTGCCAGCAACCGCCCGACAGGGTTGCACTATGGCTACACCTTC. Its protein product is CASNRPTGLHYGYTF.

The chain links TRBV3-1 (or the pseudogene TRBV3-2) to TRBJ1-4, with TRBD1 as a possible D gene (5 bases). V shed 4 bases and J shed 7 bases, with 10 bases lying between them. The germline CDR1 and CDR2 sequences are LGHDT and YNNKEL (reference sequence). This CDR3 spans 13 amino acids. CDR3 coding DNA: TGTGCCAGCAGCCGCGGGACTCTTGAAAAACTGTTTTTT. As protein: CASSRGTLEKLFF.

V is TRBV27 and J is TRBJ2-2; possible D gene TRBD2, 6 bases. Germline lookup yields CDR1 MNHEY and CDR2 SMNVEV (reference sequence). This CDR3 comprises 14 residues. V lost 7 bases to trimming and J lost 5 bases, with 14 bases between them. DNA of the CDR3: TGTGCCAGCACTACCGGTGGGGGGACCGGGGAGCTGTTTTTT. This translates into CASTTGGGTGELFF.

The chain couples TRBV5-1 to TRBJ2-1, with TRBD2 matching 14 bases. This CDR3 region has 15 residues. V lost 6 bases, J lost 9 bases, and 8 bases stayed unmatched. CDR1 SGHRS and CDR2 YFSETQ come from the germline V gene. This CDR3 is CASTGLAGGRGEQFF. The CDR3, as DNA: TGCGCCAGCACCGGACTAGCGGGAGGTAGGGGTGAGCAGTTCTTC.

V gene TRBV18 combines with J gene TRBJ1-1, with no clear D. Germline CDR1 KGHSH, CDR2 LQKENI. The CDR3 sequence is 15 residues long. V dropped 2 bases and J dropped 3 bases, with 13 bases sitting between them. DNA of the CDR3: TGTGCCAGCTCACCAGGCATCCTAGGCGACACTGAAGCTTTCTTT. Its translation is CASSPGILGDTEAFF.

The chain recombines TRBV3-1 (or the pseudogene TRBV3-2) with TRBJ2-7; 9 positions match TRBD1. The CDR3 runs 12 residues. CDR1 is LGHDT, CDR2 YNNKEL, per germline (reference sequence). V shed 6 bases, J shed 6 bases, and the junction held 3 bases outside the gene matches. The CDR3 bases are TGTGCCAGCAGAGGGACAGGGTTCGAGCAGTACTTC. Translated: CASRGTGFEQYF.

In DNA form, the CDR3 reads TGTGCCAGTTCCGGGACAGGGTATCCCTACGAGCAGTACTTC. Translation gives CASSGTGYPYEQYF. V usage is TRBV6-5 and J usage is TRBJ2-7; 9 nucleotides align to TRBD1. Germline CDR1 MNHEY, CDR2 SVGAGI. CDR3 size: 14 residues. J lost 2 bases, V lost 9 bases, and 8 bases had no gene match.

This clone came up once. The chain carries TRBV15 and TRBJ1-1; no reliable D call. Looked up from germline, CDR1 is LNHNV and CDR2 is YYDKDF (reference sequence). CDR3 length: 15 amino acids. Trimming left V 0 bases short and J 5 bases short, with 13 bases between. The CDR3 sequence is CATSRDRSPFTEAFF. The CDR3 DNA follows: TGTGCCACCAGCAGAGATCGGTCGCCATTTACTGAAGCTTTCTTT.

The V call is TRBV14, the J call TRBJ2-1; perhaps D is TRBD1 or TRBD2 (5 bases each). V was trimmed by 4 bases and J by 1 base, leaving 17 bases between them. The length of the CDR3 is 17 residues. Germline lookup yields CDR1 SGHDN and CDR2 FVKESK. CDR3 loop: CASSPPILGTSYNEQFF. The DNA of the CDR3 is TGTGCCAGCAGCCCCCCGATTTTGGGGACGTCCTACAATGAGCAGTTCTTC.

The V call is TRBV6-5, the J call TRBJ1-2, with a possible D match to TRBD1 (6 bases). There are 13 residues in the CDR3. Germline V CDR1 and CDR2: MNHEY, SVGAGI. V was cut by 6 bases and J by 7 bases, with 15 bases left in between. CDR3 region: CASRFDRTSGYTF. The CDR3, as DNA: TGTGCCAGCAGATTTGACAGGACCTCTGGCTACACCTTC.

This clone was recorded once. This chain uses TRBV6-6 with TRBJ1-3; 7 nucleotides agree with TRBD1. The junction had 13 bases not matched to a gene; V was cut back by 5 bases and J by 0 bases. CDR3 length: 18 amino acids. Germline lookup yields CDR1 MNHNY and CDR2 SVGAGI (reference sequence). The CDR3 sequence is CASSQRGGQLNSGNTIYF. The CDR3 nucleotides are TGTGCCAGCAGTCAGAGAGGGGGACAGTTGAACTCTGGAAACACCATATATTTT.

The table lists this clone with a count of one. This sequence joins TRBV3-1 (or the pseudogene TRBV3-2) and TRBJ2-1; 7 nucleotides align to TRBD2. This CDR3 has 16 residues. With 3 bases clipped from V and 2 bases from J, the junction kept 7 bases outside the gene matches. CDR1 is LGHDT, CDR2 YNNKEL, per germline (reference sequence). The CDR3 sequence: CASSHRGSFTYNEQFF. The DNA of the CDR3 is TGTGCCAGCAGCCATCGCGGGAGTTTCACCTACAATGAGCAGTTCTTC.

The chain links TRBV5-1 to TRBJ2-1; unclear D gene. Per germline, CDR1 SGHRS and CDR2 YFSETQ. The CDR3 contains 16 residues. Deletions cut 4 bases from V and 1 base from J, with 15 bases between. Here the CDR3 reads CASSPSPVDSYNEQFF. The CDR3 DNA sequence: TGCGCCAGCAGCCCTAGTCCGGTAGATTCCTACAATGAGCAGTTCTTC. The variable domain in full, completed from reference TRBV5-1 and TRBJ2-1, reads KAGVTQTPRYLIKTRGQQVTLSCSPISGHRSVSWYQQTPGQGLQFLFEYFSETQRNKGNFPGRFSGRQFSNSRSEMNVSTLELGDSALYLCASSPSPVDSYNEQFFGPGTRLTVL.